This TCR beta chain appears in the sequencing data of a study of identical twins. Broader study findings: Models underpredicted monozygotic twin sharing of out-of-frame TCR alpha.

TCRdb called the 5' RACE reads again in MiXCR, with one record for every CDR3 protein. The repertoire includes some 96,000 distinct CDR3 sequences, under 7% of them detected once, and 9.5% to 15% sits in the top ten. This clonotype was seen ten or more times. What it binds is not known. Healthy Caucasians were all of the donors. The CDR3 loop spans 13 amino acids. From germline, CDR1 is MNHNY and CDR2 SVGAGI (reference sequence). Trimming cost V 6 bases and J 11 bases, with 16 bases left between them. The chain carries TRBV6-6 and TRBJ1-4, with unresolved D. Material: memory T cells sorted from blood. This receptor was identified in a woman between 50 and 59 years old in good health. CDR3 DNA sequence: TGTGCCAGCAGCCCTACGACGGCCAGGAAACTGTTTTTT. Its protein product is CASSPTTARKLFF.